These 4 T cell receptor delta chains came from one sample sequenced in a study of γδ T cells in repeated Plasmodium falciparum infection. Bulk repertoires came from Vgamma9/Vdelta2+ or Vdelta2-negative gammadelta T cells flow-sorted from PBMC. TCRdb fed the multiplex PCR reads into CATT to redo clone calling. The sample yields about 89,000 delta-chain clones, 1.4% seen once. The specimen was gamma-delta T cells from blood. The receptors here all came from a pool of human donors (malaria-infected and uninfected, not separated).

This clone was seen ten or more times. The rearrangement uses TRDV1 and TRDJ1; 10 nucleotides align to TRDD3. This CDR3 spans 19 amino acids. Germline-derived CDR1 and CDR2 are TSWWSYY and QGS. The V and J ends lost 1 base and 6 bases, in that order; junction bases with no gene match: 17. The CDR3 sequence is CALGEQLPYWGMQGNKLIF. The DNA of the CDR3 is TGTGCTCTTGGGGAACAACTCCCGTACTGGGGGATGCAAGGAAATAAACTCATCTTT.

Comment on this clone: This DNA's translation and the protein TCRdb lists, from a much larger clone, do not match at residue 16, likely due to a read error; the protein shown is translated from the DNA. The CDR3 coding sequence is TGTGCTCTTGGGGTACCCTTCCTCTCGATCAGTTACTGGGGGATATGGACCGATAAACTCATCTTT. As protein: CALGVPFLSISYWGIWTDKLIF. The chain has TRDV1 and TRDJ1, with 11 nucleotides matching TRDD3. The CDR3 covers 22 residues. Losses at the gene ends were 4 bases for V and 2 bases for J; bases not matched to a gene: 24. Germline V CDR1 and CDR2: TSWWSYY, QGS.

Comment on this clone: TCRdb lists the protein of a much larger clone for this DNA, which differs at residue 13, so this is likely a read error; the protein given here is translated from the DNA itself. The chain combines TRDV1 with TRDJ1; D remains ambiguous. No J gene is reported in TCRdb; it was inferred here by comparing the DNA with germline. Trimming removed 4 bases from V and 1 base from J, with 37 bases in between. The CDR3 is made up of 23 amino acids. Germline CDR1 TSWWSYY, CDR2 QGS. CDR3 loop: CALGAPFPTHCTEGLTSTDKLIF. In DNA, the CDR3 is TGTGCTCTTGGGGCTCCCTTTCCCACTCATTGTACTGAGGGTTTGACATCCACCGATAAACTCATCTTT.

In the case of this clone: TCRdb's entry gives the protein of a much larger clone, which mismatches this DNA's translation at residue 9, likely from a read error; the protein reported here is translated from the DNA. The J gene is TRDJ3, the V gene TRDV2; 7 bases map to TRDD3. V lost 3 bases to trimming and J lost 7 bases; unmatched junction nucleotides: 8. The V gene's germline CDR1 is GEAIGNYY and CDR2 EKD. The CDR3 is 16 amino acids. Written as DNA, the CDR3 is TGTGCCTGTGACTGGGGGAGCTCCTTTGACACCCGACAGATGTTTTTC. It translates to CACDWGSSFDTRQMFF.